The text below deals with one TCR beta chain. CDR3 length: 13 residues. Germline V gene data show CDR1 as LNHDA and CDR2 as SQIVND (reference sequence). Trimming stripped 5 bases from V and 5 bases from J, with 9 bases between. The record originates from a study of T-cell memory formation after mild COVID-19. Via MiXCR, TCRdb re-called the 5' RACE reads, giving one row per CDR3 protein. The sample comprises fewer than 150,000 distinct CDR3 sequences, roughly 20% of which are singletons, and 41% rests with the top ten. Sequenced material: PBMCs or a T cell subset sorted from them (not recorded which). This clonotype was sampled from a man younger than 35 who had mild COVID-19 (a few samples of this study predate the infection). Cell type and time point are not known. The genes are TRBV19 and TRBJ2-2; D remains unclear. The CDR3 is CASSGSVTGELFF. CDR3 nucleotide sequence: TGTGCCAGTAGTGGCAGTGTAACCGGGGAGCTGTTTTTT.